These 10 T cell receptor beta chains were all obtained from the same sample, sequenced in a study of CD8+ T cells in alopecia areata. cDNA reverse transcribed from extracted RNA served as the sequencing template. The assay was immunoSEQ multiplex PCR, and TCRdb's table has in-frame clones only and misses some. The profile shows 150,000 to 200,000 clones, 59% of them singletons. The sequencing here drew on CD4+ T cells sorted from blood, taken at week 0. The receptors were gathered from a human donor with alopecia areata.

The chain recombines TRBV29-1 with TRBJ1-1, with D possibly being TRBD1 (6 bases). Between the trimmed V and J ends, which lost 4 bases and 4 bases, there was a span of 16 bases. The CDR3 sequence is 14 residues long. The germline gives CDR1 SQVTM, CDR2 ANQGSEA. The CDR3 spells CSVGNRAKGTEAFF. The CDR3 DNA reads as TGCAGCGTTGGAAACAGGGCGAAGGGCACTGAAGCTTTCTTT.

The chain recombines TRBV11-2 with TRBJ2-7, with D uncertain. Between the trimmed V and J ends, which lost 2 bases and 3 bases, there was a span of 5 bases. The CDR3 has 12 amino acids. Germline V gene sequence: CDR1 SGHAT, CDR2 FQNNGV. The CDR3 is CASSLRVYEQYF. The CDR3 bases are TGTGCCAGCAGCTTAAGGGTCTACGAGCAGTACTTC.

The gene calls are TRBV5-1 and TRBJ1-6, with TRBD1 identical over 7 bases. Germline V CDR1 and CDR2: SGHRS, YFSETQ. This CDR3 is built from 14 residues. The V and J ends lost 1 base and 8 bases, in that order; junction bases with no gene match: 3. The CDR3 spells CASSLFGTDSPLHF. The CDR3 DNA reads TGCGCCAGCAGCTTGTTCGGGACAGATTCACCCCTCCACTTT.

V is TRBV29-1 and J is TRBJ2-3; D might be TRBD1 (5 bases). The CDR3 sequence is 10 residues long. Deletions cut 4 bases from V and 10 bases from J, with 9 bases between. Germline loops: CDR1 SQVTM, CDR2 ANQGSEA. CDR3 nucleotides: TGCAGCGTTGTTGACAGCGCGCAGTATTTT. Its translation: CSVVDSAQYF.

The rearrangement links TRBV28 to TRBJ2-7; a weak D match, TRBD1 (5 bases). Germline V CDR1 and CDR2: MDHEN, SYDVKM. The CDR3 contains 13 residues. Deletions cut 1 base from V and 6 bases from J, with 10 bases between. The CDR3 here is CASSLSQGSEQYF. DNA for the CDR3: TGTGCCAGCAGTTTATCCCAGGGCTCCGAGCAGTACTTC.

This clone occurred once. V and J are TRBV7-9 and TRBJ2-3; D is perhaps TRBD1 (6 bases). The CDR3 is made up of 12 amino acids. V shed 5 bases and J shed 4 bases, with 7 bases lying between them. Germline assignment: CDR1 SEHNR and CDR2 FQNEAQ (reference sequence). The CDR3: CASSPGADTQYF. CDR3 nucleotides: TGTGCCAGCAGCCCAGGGGCAGATACGCAGTATTTT.

The J gene is TRBJ2-1, the V gene TRBV4-2; no definite D call. The CDR3 contains 15 residues. Per germline, CDR1 LGHNA and CDR2 YNFKEQ. Trimming removed 0 bases at V and 4 bases at J, with 10 bases between. CDR3 sequence (DNA): TGTGCCAGCAGCCAAGATCAAGGGTTGTACAATGAGCAGTTCTTC. It translates to CASSQDQGLYNEQFF.

Details on this clone: Other DNA sequences of this sample code for an identical CDR3. The rearrangement joins TRBV18 to TRBJ2-5; no clear D. Trimming left V 2 bases short and J 1 base short, with 2 bases between. The germline gives CDR1 KGHSH, CDR2 LQKENI. CDR3 length: 12 amino acids. CDR3 region: CASSPSQETQYF. Here the CDR3 DNA reads TGTGCCAGCTCACCAAGCCAAGAGACCCAGTACTTC. Together with reference TRBV18 and TRBJ2-5, the CDR3 gives the full variable domain: NAGVMQNPRHLVRRRGQEARLRCSPMKGHSHVYWYRQLPEEGLKFMVYLQKENIIDESGMPKERFSAEFPKEGPSILRIQQVVRGDSAAYFCASSPSQETQYFGPGTRLLVL.

This clone was seen only a few times. The chain has TRBV29-1 and TRBJ1-2; tentative D call: TRBD1 (5 bases). Germline values: CDR1 SQVTM, CDR2 ANQGSEA. The CDR3 totals 12 residues. Between the trimmed V and J ends, which lost 5 bases and 2 bases, there was a span of 9 bases. CDR3 amino acids: CSVQQANYGYTF. CDR3 nucleotides: TGCAGCGTTCAACAGGCAAACTATGGCTACACCTTC. Complete variable domain (other parts from reference TRBV29-1 and TRBJ1-2): SAVISQKPSRDICQRGTSLTIQCQVDSQVTMMFWYRQQPGQSLTLIATANQGSEATYESGFVIDKFPISRPNLTFSTLTVSNMSPEDSSIYLCSVQQANYGYTFGSGTRLTVV.

The chain couples TRBV23-1 to TRBJ2-4; TRBD1 is a possible D gene (5 bases). TRBV23-1 is an open reading frame whose function is uncertain. There are 15 residues in the CDR3. The germline V and J ends were trimmed by 6 bases and 7 bases, with 19 bases remaining between them. This CDR3 reads CASRFGRGMRNIQYF. In DNA, the CDR3 is TGCGCCAGCAGATTCGGTAGGGGTATGAGGAACATTCAGTACTTC.